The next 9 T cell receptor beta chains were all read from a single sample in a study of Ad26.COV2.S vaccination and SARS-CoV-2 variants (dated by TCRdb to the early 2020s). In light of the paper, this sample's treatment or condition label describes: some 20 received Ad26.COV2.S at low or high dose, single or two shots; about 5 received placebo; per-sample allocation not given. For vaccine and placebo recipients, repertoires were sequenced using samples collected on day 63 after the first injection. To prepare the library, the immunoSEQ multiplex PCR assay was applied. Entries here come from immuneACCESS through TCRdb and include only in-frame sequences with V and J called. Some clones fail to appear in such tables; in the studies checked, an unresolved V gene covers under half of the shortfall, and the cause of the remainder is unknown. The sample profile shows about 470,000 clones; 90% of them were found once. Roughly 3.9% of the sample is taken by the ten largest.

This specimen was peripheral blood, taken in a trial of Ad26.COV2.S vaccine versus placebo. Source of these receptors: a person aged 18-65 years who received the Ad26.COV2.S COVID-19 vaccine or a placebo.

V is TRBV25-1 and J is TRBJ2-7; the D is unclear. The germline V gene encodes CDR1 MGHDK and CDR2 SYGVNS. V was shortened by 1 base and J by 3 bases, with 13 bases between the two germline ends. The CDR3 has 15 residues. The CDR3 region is CASSESRRQRYEQYF. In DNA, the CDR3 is TGTGCCAGCAGTGAATCAAGGCGCCAGCGCTACGAGCAGTACTTC.

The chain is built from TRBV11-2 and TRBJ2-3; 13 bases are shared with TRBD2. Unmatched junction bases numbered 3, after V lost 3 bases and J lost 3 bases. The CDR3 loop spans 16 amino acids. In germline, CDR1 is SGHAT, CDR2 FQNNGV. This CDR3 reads CASSFRLAGGTDTQYF. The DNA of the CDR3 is TGTGCCAGCAGCTTTCGACTAGCGGGAGGTACAGATACGCAGTATTTT.

CDR3 nucleotides: TGTGCCACCAGTGATTTGGCAGGGAAGGCTTTCTTT. The encoded protein is CATSDLAGKAFF. This chain uses TRBV24-1 with TRBJ1-1; weak D call: TRBD1 (5 bases). The length of the CDR3 is 12 residues. V was shortened by 0 bases and J by 11 bases, with 9 bases between the two germline ends. Per the germline V gene, CDR1 is KGHDR and CDR2 is SFDVKD.

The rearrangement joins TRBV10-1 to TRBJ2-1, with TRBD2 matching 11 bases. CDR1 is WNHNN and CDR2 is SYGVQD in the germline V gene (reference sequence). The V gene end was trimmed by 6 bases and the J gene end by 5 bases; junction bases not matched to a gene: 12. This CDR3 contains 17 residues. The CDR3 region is CASRALAGAESHNEQFF. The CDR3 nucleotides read TGCGCCAGCAGGGCACTAGCGGGAGCGGAATCCCACAATGAGCAGTTCTTC.

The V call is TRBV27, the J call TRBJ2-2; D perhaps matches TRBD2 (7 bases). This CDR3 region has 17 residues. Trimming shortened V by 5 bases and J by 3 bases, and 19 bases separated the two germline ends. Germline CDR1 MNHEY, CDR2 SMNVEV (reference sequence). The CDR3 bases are TGTGCCAGCAGTACGAGAGGGAGGGGGGAGTACACCGGGGAGCTGTTTTTT. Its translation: CASSTRGRGEYTGELFF.

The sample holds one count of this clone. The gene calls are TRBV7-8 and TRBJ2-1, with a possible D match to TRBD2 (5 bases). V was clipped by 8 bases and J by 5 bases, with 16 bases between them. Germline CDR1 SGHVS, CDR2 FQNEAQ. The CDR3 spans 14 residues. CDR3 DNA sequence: TGTGCCAGCCTACTATACCGGGATCACAATGAGCAGTTCTTC. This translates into CASLLYRDHNEQFF.

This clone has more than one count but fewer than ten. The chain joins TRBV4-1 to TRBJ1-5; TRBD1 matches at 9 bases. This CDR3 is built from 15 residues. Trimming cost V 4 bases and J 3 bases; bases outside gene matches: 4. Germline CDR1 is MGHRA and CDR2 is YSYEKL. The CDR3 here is CASSLGQGINQPQHF. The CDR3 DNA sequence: TGCGCCAGCAGCCTAGGACAGGGGATCAATCAGCCCCAGCATTTT.

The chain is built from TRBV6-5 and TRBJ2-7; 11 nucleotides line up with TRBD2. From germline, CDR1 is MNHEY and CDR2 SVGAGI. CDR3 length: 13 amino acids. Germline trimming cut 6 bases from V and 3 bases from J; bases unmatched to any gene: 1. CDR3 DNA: TGTGCCAGCAGGGGACTAGCGGACTACGAGCAGTACTTC. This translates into CASRGLADYEQYF.

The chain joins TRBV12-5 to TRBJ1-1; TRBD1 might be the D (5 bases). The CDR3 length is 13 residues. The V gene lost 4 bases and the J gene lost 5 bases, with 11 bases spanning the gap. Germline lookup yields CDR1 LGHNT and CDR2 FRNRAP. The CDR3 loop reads CASGSGDGTEAFF. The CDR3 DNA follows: TGTGCTAGTGGTTCCGGGGACGGGACTGAAGCTTTCTTT.